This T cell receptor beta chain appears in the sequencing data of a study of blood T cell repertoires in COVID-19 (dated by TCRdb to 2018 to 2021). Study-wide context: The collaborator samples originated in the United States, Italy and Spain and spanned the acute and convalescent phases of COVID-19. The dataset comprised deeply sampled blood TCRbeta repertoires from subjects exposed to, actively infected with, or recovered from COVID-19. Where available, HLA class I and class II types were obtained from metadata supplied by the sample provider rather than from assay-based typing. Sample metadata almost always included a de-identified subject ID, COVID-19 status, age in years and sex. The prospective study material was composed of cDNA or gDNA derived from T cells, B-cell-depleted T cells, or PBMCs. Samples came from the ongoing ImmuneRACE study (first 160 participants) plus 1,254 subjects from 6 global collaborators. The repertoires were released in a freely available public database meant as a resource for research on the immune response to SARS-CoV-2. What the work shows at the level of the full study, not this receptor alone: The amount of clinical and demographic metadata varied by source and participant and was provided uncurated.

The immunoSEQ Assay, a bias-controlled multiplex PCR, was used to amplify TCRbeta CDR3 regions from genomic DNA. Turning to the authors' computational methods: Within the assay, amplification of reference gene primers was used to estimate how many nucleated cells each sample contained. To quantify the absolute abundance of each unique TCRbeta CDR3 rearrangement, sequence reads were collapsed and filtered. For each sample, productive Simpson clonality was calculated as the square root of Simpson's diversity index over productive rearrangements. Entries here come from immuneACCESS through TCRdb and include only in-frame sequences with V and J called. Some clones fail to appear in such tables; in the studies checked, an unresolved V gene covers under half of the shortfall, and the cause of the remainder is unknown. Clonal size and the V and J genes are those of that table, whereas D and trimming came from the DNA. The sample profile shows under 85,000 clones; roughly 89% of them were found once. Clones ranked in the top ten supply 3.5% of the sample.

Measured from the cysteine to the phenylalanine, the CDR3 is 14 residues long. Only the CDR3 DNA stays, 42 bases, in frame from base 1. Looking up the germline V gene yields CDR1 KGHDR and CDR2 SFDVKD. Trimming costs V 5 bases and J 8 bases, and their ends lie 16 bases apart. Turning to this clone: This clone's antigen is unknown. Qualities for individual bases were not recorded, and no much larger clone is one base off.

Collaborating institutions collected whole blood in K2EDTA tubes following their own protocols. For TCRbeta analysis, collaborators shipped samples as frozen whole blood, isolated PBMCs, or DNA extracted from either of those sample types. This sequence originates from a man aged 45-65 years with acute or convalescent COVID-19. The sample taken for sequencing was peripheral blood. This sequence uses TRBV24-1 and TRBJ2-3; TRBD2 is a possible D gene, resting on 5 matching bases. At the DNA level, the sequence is TGTGCCACCAGTGCCTCGAACGCGGCGGGTACGCAGTATTTT. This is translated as CATSASNAAGTQYF.